The T cell receptor beta chain described here comes from a study of T-cell memory formation after mild COVID-19. MiXCR, applied by TCRdb to the 5' RACE reads, yields one record per CDR3 protein. The repertoire consists of fewer than 150,000 distinct CDR3 sequences, with about 5.9% occurring once and the leading ten covering approximately 2.3%. The V gene end was trimmed by 3 bases and the J gene end by 4 bases; junction bases not matched to a gene: 5. CDR1 LGHDT and CDR2 YNNKEL come from the germline V gene (reference sequence). The CDR3 runs 15 residues. Overall study findings and caveats: The pre-infection memory compartment contained some responding clones, suggesting cross-reactive memory joined.

In this sample, this clonotype turned up a few times. The antigen is not known. This TCR was recovered from an adult woman who had mild COVID-19 (a few samples of this study predate the infection). Cell type and time point are not known. What was sequenced was PBMCs or a T cell subset sorted from them (not recorded which). The genes are TRBV3-1 and TRBJ1-1; 10 nucleotides match TRBD1. The CDR3 DNA sequence: TGTGCCAGCAGCCAGGGGACAGGGGCTTTCACTGAAGCTTTCTTT. Amino acid sequence: CASSQGTGAFTEAFF.